A single sample is the source of the 20 T cell receptor beta chains below, sequenced in a study of T cells in narcolepsy. Here immunoSEQ multiplex PCR was the method, and the copy in TCRdb shows in-frame clones only, minus some. The data show some 30,000 clones, around 83% seen once. Sequenced material: memory (CD45RA-) CD4+ T cells from blood. The receptor set was obtained from a human donor in good health.

The J gene is TRBJ2-7, the V gene TRBV10-3; D possibly corresponds to TRBD1 (6 bases). V lost 5 bases and J lost 4, with 9 bases in between. This CDR3 has 12 amino acids. Germline CDR1 is ENHRY and CDR2 is SYGVKD. CDR3 nucleotides: TGTGCCATCAGTCCCGGACAGTACGAGCAGTACGTC. As protein: CAISPGQYEQYV.

There are a few counts of this clone. The CDR3 DNA is TGCGCCAGCAGCTTGGGCTCTGCATATGGCTACACCTTC. Translated: CASSLGSAYGYTF. The chain couples TRBV5-1 to TRBJ1-2; D remains ambiguous. This CDR3 region has 13 residues. Germline V gives CDR1 SGHRS, CDR2 YFSETQ. Trimming pared 0 bases from V and 5 bases from J, leaving 8 bases between.

The chain links TRBV25-1 to TRBJ2-2, with 10 bases lining up with TRBD2. This CDR3 spans 15 amino acids. The V gene's germline CDR1 is MGHDK and CDR2 SYGVNS. V shed 1 base and J 4 bases; nucleotides not matched to a gene: 0. CDR3 sequence: CASSESSGGTGELFF. The CDR3 bases are TGTGCCAGCAGTGAATCTAGCGGGGGCACCGGGGAGCTGTTTTTT.

This chain links TRBV19 with TRBJ1-2; D is uncertain. V was trimmed by 10 bases and J by 7 bases, leaving 16 bases between them. The germline CDR1 and CDR2 sequences are LNHDA and SQIVND (reference sequence). There are 12 residues in the CDR3. CDR3 sequence: CATLANPGGYTF. CDR3 nucleotides: TGTGCCACCTTAGCAAATCCGGGTGGCTACACCTTC.

The rearrangement uses TRBV5-3 and TRBJ2-7, with D unclear. TRBV5-3 is assigned to the ORF class and has an uncertain function. This CDR3 has 16 amino acids. Trimming pared 4 bases from V and 6 bases from J, leaving 23 bases between. CDR3 sequence: CARSPDGLLVRVEQYV. CDR3 bases: TGTGCCAGAAGCCCGGACGGCTTACTGGTACGAGTCGAGCAGTACGTC.

This chain joins TRBV27 and TRBJ2-4; 11 nucleotides align to TRBD2. Looked up from germline, CDR1 is MNHEY and CDR2 is SMNVEV (reference sequence). V shed 6 bases and J 5 bases; nucleotides not matched to a gene: 0. This CDR3 has 13 residues. The chain's CDR3 is CASRTSGENIQYF. For the CDR3, the DNA is TGTGCCAGCAGGACTAGCGGGGAAAACATTCAGTACTTC.

This clone is classed as medium-sized. The V call is TRBV2, the J call TRBJ1-5; no clear D gene. V was clipped by 3 bases and J by 5 bases, with 8 bases between them. CDR1 and CDR2 from the germline V gene are SNHLY and FYNNEI. This CDR3 region has 13 residues. The DNA of the CDR3 is TGTGCCAGCAGTGAGGAAAGGGATCAGCCCCAGCATTTT. Translation: CASSEERDQPQHF. Variable domain in full (rest from reference TRBV2 and TRBJ1-5): EPEVTQTPSHQVTQMGQEVILRCVPISNHLYFYWYRQILGQKVEFLVSFYNNEISEKSEIFDDQFSVERPDGSNFTLKIRSTKLEDSAMYFCASSEERDQPQHFGDGTRLSIL.

This clone occurred a few times. The chain joins TRBV10-1 to TRBJ2-1, with D possibly matching TRBD2 (7 bases). Germline assignment: CDR1 WNHNN and CDR2 SYGVQD (reference sequence). V was trimmed by 8 bases and J by 4 bases, leaving 15 bases between them. This CDR3 spans 14 amino acids. The CDR3: CASPPGGLYNEQFF. The CDR3 bases are TGCGCCAGCCCCCCGGGGGGCCTTTACAATGAGCAGTTCTTC.

The chain carries TRBV28 and TRBJ2-7; D remains unclear. CDR1 MDHEN and CDR2 SYDVKM come from the germline V gene. There are 12 residues in the CDR3. V lost 5 bases and J 9 bases, leaving 14 bases between the germline ends. CDR3 bases: TGTGCCAGCAGTAACTTGGATATCTGGCAGTACTTC. Translating it yields CASSNLDIWQYF.

This clone was seen a handful of times. The chain is built from TRBV7-9 and TRBJ2-3, with D tentatively TRBD1 (5 bases). Per the germline V gene, CDR1 is SEHNR and CDR2 is FQNEAQ (reference sequence). V was shortened by 5 bases and J by 6 bases, with 15 bases between the two germline ends. The CDR3 consists of 14 residues. CDR3 sequence (DNA): TGTGCCAGCAGCCCCTTTACGACAGATGATACGCAGTATTTT. Protein: CASSPFTTDDTQYF.

V is TRBV9 and J is TRBJ2-1, with D perhaps matching TRBD1 (5 bases). V dropped 0 bases and J dropped 3 bases, with 10 bases sitting between them. Germline CDR1 reads SGDLS; CDR2 reads YYNGEE. This CDR3 comprises 15 residues. The CDR3 nucleotides read TGTGCCAGCAGCGTAGCTGTCAGGGACTACAATGAGCAGTTCTTC. Translating gives CASSVAVRDYNEQFF. The complete variable domain, with remaining parts taken from reference TRBV9 and TRBJ2-1, reads DSGVTQTPKHLITATGQRVTLRCSPRSGDLSVYWYQQSLDQGLQFLIQYYNGEERAKGNILERFSAQQFPDLHSELNLSSLELGDSALYFCASSVAVRDYNEQFFGPGTRLTVL.

The rearrangement uses TRBV5-4 and TRBJ2-1; D gene uncertain. With 4 bases removed from V and 0 bases from J, the gap between germline ends came to 8 bases. The germline V gene encodes CDR1 SGHNT and CDR2 YYREEE (reference sequence). This CDR3 region has 14 residues. CDR3 loop: CASSPESSYNEQFF. CDR3 coding DNA: TGTGCCAGCAGCCCAGAGAGCTCCTACAATGAGCAGTTCTTC.

This clone came up once. V and J are TRBV5-1 and TRBJ2-5, with D tentatively TRBD2 (5 bases). This CDR3 contains 14 residues. Germline V gene data show CDR1 as SGHRS and CDR2 as YFSETQ. V was clipped by 8 bases and J by 0 bases, with 14 bases between them. CDR3 bases: TGCGCCAGTTACCAAGGACTGGACCAAGAGACCCAGTACTTC. Protein product: CASYQGLDQETQYF.

This clone is classed as medium-sized (0.01 to 0.1%). The chain joins TRBV2 to TRBJ1-4, with D unresolved. CDR1 SNHLY and CDR2 FYNNEI come from the germline V gene. This CDR3 is 15 amino acids long. V gave up 0 bases and J gave up 4 bases, with 9 bases separating them. CDR3 sequence reads: CASSEARAVNEKLFF. The CDR3 region has the DNA TGTGCCAGCAGTGAAGCAAGGGCAGTTAATGAAAAACTGTTTTTT.

The rearrangement uses TRBV27 and TRBJ2-2, with a tentative D call TRBD1 (6 bases). The CDR3 extends over 15 amino acids. Between the trimmed V and J ends, which lost 4 bases and 0 bases, there was a span of 9 bases. Germline CDR1 is MNHEY and CDR2 is SMNVEV (reference sequence). CDR3 nucleotides: TGTGCCAGCAGTTGGGCAGGGGCGAACACCGGGGAGCTGTTTTTT. Translated: CASSWAGANTGELFF.

V and J are TRBV4-3 and TRBJ1-2; unclear D gene. The CDR3 has 14 residues. Germline-derived CDR1 and CDR2 are LGHNA and YSLEER. V was pared by 0 bases and J by 0 bases, with 5 bases between. The CDR3 nucleotides are TGCGCCAGCAGCCAAGAGAGGGCTAACTATGGCTACACCTTC. Residues: CASSQERANYGYTF.

The V call is TRBV18, the J call TRBJ1-1, with 11 nucleotides matching TRBD1. This CDR3 region has 17 residues. Germline loops: CDR1 KGHSH, CDR2 LQKENI. The V gene end was trimmed by 4 bases and the J gene end by 3 bases; junction bases not matched to a gene: 10. CDR3 bases: TGTGCCAGCTCACGCCTCCGGACAGGGGGCATGGACACTGAAGCTTTCTTT. Protein product: CASSRLRTGGMDTEAFF.

The chain combines TRBV7-2 with TRBJ1-1; D remains ambiguous. Trimming pared 4 bases from V and 1 base from J, leaving 1 base between. This CDR3 spans 11 amino acids. The germline CDR1 and CDR2 sequences are SGHTA and FQGNSA. The CDR3 region is CASSSNTEAFF. DNA for the CDR3: TGTGCCAGCAGCTCGAACACTGAAGCTTTCTTT.

This chain's CDR3 is CASSVAYVGEAFF. The CDR3 DNA is TGTGCCAGCAGCGTAGCTTATGTCGGGGAAGCTTTCTTT. The V call is TRBV9, the J call TRBJ1-1; D remains unclear. V was cut by 0 bases and J by 8 bases, with 11 bases left in between. CDR1 is SGDLS and CDR2 is YYNGEE in the germline V gene. The CDR3 is made up of 13 amino acids.

The genes are TRBV7-2 and TRBJ1-3; possibly TRBD1 for D (5 bases). V was shortened by 1 base and J by 4 bases, with 11 bases between the two germline ends. This CDR3 has 15 amino acids. Per the germline V gene, CDR1 is SGHTA and CDR2 is FQGNSA. The CDR3 sequence: CASSLGVGRGNTIYF. As DNA, the CDR3 is TGTGCCAGCAGCTTAGGGGTGGGACGAGGAAACACCATATATTTT.